What follows are 24 T cell receptor beta chains derived from one specimen sequenced in a study of T cell responses to AZD1222 COVID-19 vaccine (dated by TCRdb to the early 2020s). The time point label corresponds to: baseline before first vaccination. Library creation used the immunoSEQ multiplex PCR assay. This immuneACCESS table, as held by TCRdb, lists in-frame sequences with V and J called but not all clones. Of the missing ones, under half trace to an unresolved V gene in checked studies; the others have no known cause. This sample lists some 120,000 clones; 87% were detected once. Around 7.5% of the sample rests with the top ten. The sample here was peripheral blood, taken on day 0 of AZD1222 vaccination. The receptors were gathered from an adult in good health.

The gene calls are TRBV19 and TRBJ2-5; 9 bases fit TRBD1. CDR3 length: 15 residues. Trimming cost V 5 bases and J 5 bases; bases outside gene matches: 9. CDR1 is LNHDA and CDR2 is SQIVND in the germline V gene (reference sequence). As DNA, the CDR3 is TGTGCCAGTAGTCTGTGGACAGGGGTAAGGGAGACCCAGTACTTC. Amino acids: CASSLWTGVRETQYF.

A few counts support this clone. The chain is built from TRBV28 and TRBJ2-6, with unresolved D. The germline V gene has CDR1 MDHEN and CDR2 SYDVKM. V was cut by 3 bases and J by 9 bases, with 15 bases left in between. The CDR3 totals 15 residues. The CDR3 loop reads CASSFAIRDRNVLTF. DNA for the CDR3: TGTGCCAGCAGTTTCGCCATCAGAGATCGCAACGTCCTGACTTTC.

The V and J genes are TRBV7-3 and TRBJ2-5; 8 nucleotides match TRBD1. Germline-derived CDR1 and CDR2 are SGHTA and FQGTGA. The CDR3 covers 14 residues. Germline trimming cut 2 bases from V and 7 bases from J; bases unmatched to any gene: 6. DNA for the CDR3: TGTGCCAGCAGCTTATACGGACAGGGTGGGACCCAGTACTTC. Its protein product is CASSLYGQGGTQYF.

V usage is TRBV24-1 and J usage is TRBJ1-5; no reliable D call. V lost 7 bases, J lost 0 bases, and 6 bases lay in between. The V gene's germline CDR1 is KGHDR and CDR2 SFDVKD. There are 13 residues in the CDR3. Here the CDR3 DNA reads TGTGCCACCAGACATTATAGCAATCAGCCCCAGCATTTT. It translates to CATRHYSNQPQHF.

This chain links TRBV9 with TRBJ2-7; D gene unclear. The CDR3 contains 15 residues. Trimming pared 4 bases from V and 2 bases from J, leaving 16 bases between. Germline V gene data show CDR1 as SGDLS and CDR2 as YYNGEE. This CDR3 reads CASSPTDLNTYEQYF. The CDR3, as DNA: TGTGCCAGCAGCCCAACGGACCTAAATACCTACGAGCAGTACTTC.

The rearrangement uses TRBV7-3 and TRBJ2-5, with 14 bases identical to TRBD2. The CDR3 is made up of 15 amino acids. Germline V gene sequence: CDR1 SGHTA, CDR2 FQGTGA. The V segment lost 4 bases and the J segment 3 bases; nucleotides outside the gene matches: 1. CDR3: CASSSGLAGEETQYF. The CDR3 bases are TGTGCCAGCAGCTCGGGACTAGCGGGAGAAGAGACCCAGTACTTC. Variable domain in full (rest from reference TRBV7-3 and TRBJ2-5): GAGVSQTPSNKVTEKGKYVELRCDPISGHTALYWYRQSLGQGPEFLIYFQGTGAADDSGLPNDRFFAVRPEGSVSTLKIQRTERGDSAVYLCASSSGLAGEETQYFGPGTRLLVL.

V is TRBV4-2 and J is TRBJ2-1; 7 bases fit TRBD2. Germline lookup yields CDR1 LGHNA and CDR2 YNFKEQ. V shed 0 bases, J shed 10 bases, and the junction held 9 bases outside the gene matches. This CDR3 spans 15 amino acids. The chain's CDR3 is CASSQDRGVSGEQFF. The CDR3 region has the DNA TGTGCCAGCAGCCAAGATCGGGGGGTAAGCGGCGAGCAGTTCTTC.

This chain links TRBV28 with TRBJ2-7; TRBD1 matches at 8 bases. Trimming at V came to 3 bases and at J to 0 bases, leaving 10 bases not matched to a gene. Looked up from germline, CDR1 is MDHEN and CDR2 is SYDVKM. The CDR3 covers 17 residues. The CDR3 DNA follows: TGTGCCAGCAGTTTTTATTGGGACAGGACCAGCTCCTACGAGCAGTACTTC. This encodes CASSFYWDRTSSYEQYF.

This clone has a handful of counts. This chain links TRBV5-5 with TRBJ1-4; D unclear. V gave up 7 bases and J gave up 4 bases, with 14 bases separating them. There are 14 residues in the CDR3. Germline CDR1 SGHKS, CDR2 YYEKEE (reference sequence). The chain's CDR3 is CASFRGWDNEKLFF. CDR3 DNA: TGTGCCAGCTTCCGAGGGTGGGATAATGAAAAACTGTTTTTT.

The chain employs TRBV6-5 and TRBJ2-1, with 8 bases that match TRBD1. Germline assignment: CDR1 MNHEY and CDR2 SVGAGI. The CDR3 loop spans 14 amino acids. V shed 6 bases, J shed 7 bases, and the junction held 8 bases outside the gene matches. The CDR3 loop is CASRDRALGNEQFF. CDR3 nucleotides: TGTGCCAGCAGGGACAGGGCCCTTGGGAATGAGCAGTTCTTC.

The chain links TRBV27 to TRBJ2-7; D is possibly TRBD1 (6 bases). Germline V CDR1 and CDR2: MNHEY, SMNVEV (reference sequence). The CDR3 has 14 residues. V was cut by 5 bases and J by 6 bases, with 17 bases left in between. The CDR3 reads CASSIGTHPGEQYF. CDR3 nucleotide sequence: TGTGCCAGCAGTATCGGGACACACCCTGGCGAGCAGTACTTC.

The J gene is TRBJ1-2, the V gene TRBV18; 7 nucleotides align to TRBD1. The CDR3 loop spans 15 amino acids. V lost 4 bases to trimming and J lost 2 bases; unmatched junction nucleotides: 7. The V gene's germline CDR1 is KGHSH and CDR2 LQKENI. The CDR3 DNA reads TGTGCCAGCTCACTCCGGGCAGGGGGGAACTATGGCTACACCTTC. Residues: CASSLRAGGNYGYTF. The full variable domain, rest sourced from reference TRBV18 and TRBJ1-2, is NAGVMQNPRHLVRRRGQEARLRCSPMKGHSHVYWYRQLPEEGLKFMVYLQKENIIDESGMPKERFSAEFPKEGPSILRIQQVVRGDSAAYFCASSLRAGGNYGYTFGSGTRLTVV.

The chain links TRBV3-1 (or the pseudogene TRBV3-2) to TRBJ2-3; D ambiguous. The length of the CDR3 is 15 residues. In germline, CDR1 is LGHDT, CDR2 YNNKEL (reference sequence). Between the trimmed V and J ends, which lost 3 bases and 1 base, there was a span of 11 bases. The CDR3, as DNA: TGTGCCAGCAGCCAGACGGACCTAGGCACAGATACGCAGTATTTT. Translating gives CASSQTDLGTDTQYF.

This chain connects TRBV6-5 to TRBJ1-4; no clear D. This CDR3 has 15 residues. Deletions cut 0 bases from V and 0 bases from J, with 5 bases between. CDR1 MNHEY and CDR2 SVGAGI come from the germline V gene. CDR3 residues: CASSYSEATNEKLFF. In DNA, the CDR3 is TGTGCCAGCAGTTACTCGGAAGCAACTAATGAAAAACTGTTTTTT.

The CDR3 region has the DNA TGTGCCAGCAGTACTGGACCCTTTGGGACTGAAGCTTTCTTT. Translated, it gives CASSTGPFGTEAFF. V usage is TRBV6-5 and J usage is TRBJ1-1; no firm D call. Germline V gene sequence: CDR1 MNHEY, CDR2 SVGAGI. The CDR3 runs 14 residues. V dropped 5 bases and J dropped 5 bases, with 15 bases sitting between them.

The CDR3 coding sequence is TGTGCCAGCAGCGTAGTAACCAATGAGCAGTTCTTC. Translating it yields CASSVVTNEQFF. This chain links TRBV9 with TRBJ2-1; D not certain. V was pared by 0 bases and J by 6 bases, with 4 bases between. Germline V gene lookup returns CDR1 SGDLS and CDR2 YYNGEE. The CDR3 loop spans 12 amino acids.

This rearrangement joins TRBV27 to TRBJ2-5; the D is unclear. Trimming shortened V by 3 bases and J by 5 bases, and 10 bases separated the two germline ends. Looked up from germline, CDR1 is MNHEY and CDR2 is SMNVEV (reference sequence). The length of the CDR3 is 13 residues. The CDR3 here is CASSLTSWETQYF. As DNA, the CDR3 is TGTGCCAGCAGTTTGACCAGTTGGGAGACCCAGTACTTC.

There are a few counts of this clone. The chain couples TRBV9 to TRBJ1-6; 8 nucleotides align to TRBD1. The CDR3 covers 15 residues. Germline assignment: CDR1 SGDLS and CDR2 YYNGEE. Germline trimming cut 4 bases from V and 8 bases from J; bases unmatched to any gene: 8. CDR3 region: CASSPGGTGYSPLHF. CDR3 coding DNA: TGTGCCAGCAGCCCAGGGGGGACAGGTTATTCACCCCTCCACTTT. Full variable domain (remainder filled in from reference TRBV9 and TRBJ1-6): DSGVTQTPKHLITATGQRVTLRCSPRSGDLSVYWYQQSLDQGLQFLIQYYNGEERAKGNILERFSAQQFPDLHSELNLSSLELGDSALYFCASSPGGTGYSPLHFGNGTRLTVT.

This clone was observed once. The chain uses TRBV7-2 and TRBJ2-1, with a possible D match to TRBD1 (5 bases). V lost 5 bases and J 5 bases, leaving 19 bases between the germline ends. The CDR3 is 16 residues long. Germline-derived CDR1 and CDR2 are SGHTA and FQGNSA. The DNA of the CDR3 is TGTGCCAGCAGCCTAGGCGGAGTCCTGGGGCACAATGAGCAGTTCTTC. Translation gives CASSLGGVLGHNEQFF.

This clone was detected a few times. The V call is TRBV19, the J call TRBJ1-1, with a tentative D call TRBD1 (6 bases). CDR1 is LNHDA, CDR2 SQIVND, per germline (reference sequence). Trimming removed 3 bases from V and 0 bases from J, with 8 bases in between. This CDR3 is built from 14 residues. CDR3 residues: CASSMQGMNTEAFF. The CDR3 region has the DNA TGTGCCAGTAGTATGCAGGGGATGAACACTGAAGCTTTCTTT.

Concerning this clone: The sample contains more than one DNA sequence encoding this CDR3. The J gene is TRBJ2-3, the V gene TRBV11-3, with 7 bases fitting TRBD2. V was pared by 3 bases and J by 2 bases, with 2 bases of the junction left unmatched. This CDR3 contains 14 residues. Per the germline V gene, CDR1 is SGHNT and CDR2 is YENEEA. The CDR3 DNA reads TGTGCCAGCAGCTTGGGGGGGTCCACAGATACGCAGTATTTT. This sequence encodes CASSLGGSTDTQYF.

The V and J genes are TRBV5-6 and TRBJ1-3; D ambiguous. CDR3 size: 13 residues. Germline V gives CDR1 SGHDT, CDR2 YYEEEE. V was pared by 5 bases and J by 11 bases, with 17 bases between. Here the CDR3 reads CASSGATQNPIYF. The CDR3, as DNA: TGTGCCAGCAGTGGAGCGACGCAGAACCCCATATATTTT.

The chain couples TRBV21-1 to TRBJ1-3; the table's D call TRBD1 went unverified against the DNA. TRBV21-1 is termed a pseudogene. This CDR3 has 20 residues. CDR3 in DNA: TGTGCCAGCAGCAAAGGGCCACAGGGGGCAATGCTGAACTCTGGAAACACCATATATTTT. Encoded protein: CASSKGPQGAMLNSGNTIYF.

The chain recombines TRBV19 with TRBJ2-4, with D possibly called TRBD1 or TRBD2 (5 bases each). Germline loops: CDR1 LNHDA, CDR2 SQIVND (reference sequence). Trimming shortened V by 4 bases and J by 0 bases, and 10 bases separated the two germline ends. The CDR3 runs 15 residues. CDR3 in DNA: TGTGCCAGTAGTAGGGACCGGCTAGCCAAAAACATTCAGTACTTC. Translated: CASSRDRLAKNIQYF.